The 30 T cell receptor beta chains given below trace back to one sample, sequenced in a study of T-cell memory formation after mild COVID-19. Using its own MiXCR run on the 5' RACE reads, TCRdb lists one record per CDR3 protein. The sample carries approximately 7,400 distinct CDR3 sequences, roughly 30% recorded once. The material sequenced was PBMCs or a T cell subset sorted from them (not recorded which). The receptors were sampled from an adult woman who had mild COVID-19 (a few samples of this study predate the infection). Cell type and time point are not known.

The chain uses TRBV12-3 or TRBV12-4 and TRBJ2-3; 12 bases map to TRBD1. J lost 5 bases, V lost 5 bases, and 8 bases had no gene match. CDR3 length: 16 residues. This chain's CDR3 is CASSLAGTGGQDTQYF. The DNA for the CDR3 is TGTGCCAGCAGTCTTGCTGGGACAGGGGGCCAAGATACGCAGTATTTT.

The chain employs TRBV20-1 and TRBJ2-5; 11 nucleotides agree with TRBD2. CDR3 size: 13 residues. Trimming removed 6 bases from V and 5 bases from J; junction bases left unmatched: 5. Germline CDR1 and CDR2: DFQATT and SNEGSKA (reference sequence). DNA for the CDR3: TGCAGTGCAAAACTAGCGGGGGTGGAGACCCAGTACTTC. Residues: CSAKLAGVETQYF.

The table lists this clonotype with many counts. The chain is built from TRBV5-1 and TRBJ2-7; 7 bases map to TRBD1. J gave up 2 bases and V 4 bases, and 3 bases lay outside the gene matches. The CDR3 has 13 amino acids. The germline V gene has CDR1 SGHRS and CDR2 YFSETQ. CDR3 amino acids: CASSLDRAYEQYF. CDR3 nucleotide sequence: TGCGCCAGCAGCCTTGACAGGGCCTACGAGCAGTACTTC. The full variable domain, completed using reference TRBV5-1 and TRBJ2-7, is KAGVTQTPRYLIKTRGQQVTLSCSPISGHRSVSWYQQTPGQGLQFLFEYFSETQRNKGNFPGRFSGRQFSNSRSEMNVSTLELGDSALYLCASSLDRAYEQYFGPGTRLTVT.

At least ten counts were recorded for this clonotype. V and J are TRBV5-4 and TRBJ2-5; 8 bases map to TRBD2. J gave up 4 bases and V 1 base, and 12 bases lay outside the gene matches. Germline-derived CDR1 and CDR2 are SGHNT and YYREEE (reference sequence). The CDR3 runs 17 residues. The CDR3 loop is CASSLNLGLEWGETQYF. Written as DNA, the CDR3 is TGTGCCAGCAGCTTGAATCTGGGACTAGAGTGGGGAGAGACCCAGTACTTC.

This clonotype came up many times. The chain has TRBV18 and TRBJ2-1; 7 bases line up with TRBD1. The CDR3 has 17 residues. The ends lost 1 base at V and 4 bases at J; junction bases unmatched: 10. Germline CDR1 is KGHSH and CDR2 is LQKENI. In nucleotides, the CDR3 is TGTGCCAGCTCACCACGACAACGGGACAGTCTTTACAATGAGCAGTTCTTC. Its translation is CASSPRQRDSLYNEQFF.

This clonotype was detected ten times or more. The CDR3 here is CASSLMGELELEETQYF. Written as DNA, the CDR3 is TGCGCCAGCAGCTTAATGGGAGAGTTGGAACTGGAGGAGACCCAGTACTTC. The J gene is TRBJ2-5, the V gene TRBV5-1, with a possible D match to TRBD2 (5 bases). CDR1 and CDR2 from the germline V gene are SGHRS and YFSETQ. This CDR3 is 17 amino acids long. The V gene lost 2 bases and the J gene lost 5 bases, with 22 bases spanning the gap.

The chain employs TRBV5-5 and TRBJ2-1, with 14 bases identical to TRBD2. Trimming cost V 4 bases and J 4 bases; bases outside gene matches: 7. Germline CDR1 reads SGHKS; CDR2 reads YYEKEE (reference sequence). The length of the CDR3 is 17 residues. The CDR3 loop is CASSPSWTSGRYNEQFF. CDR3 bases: TGTGCCAGCAGCCCGAGTTGGACTAGCGGGAGGTACAATGAGCAGTTCTTC.

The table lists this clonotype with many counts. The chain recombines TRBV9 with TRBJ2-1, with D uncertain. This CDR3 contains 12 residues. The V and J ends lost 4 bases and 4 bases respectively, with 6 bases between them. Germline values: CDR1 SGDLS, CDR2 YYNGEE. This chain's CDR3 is CASSPRYNEQFF. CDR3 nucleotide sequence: TGTGCCAGCAGCCCCCGTTACAATGAGCAGTTCTTC.

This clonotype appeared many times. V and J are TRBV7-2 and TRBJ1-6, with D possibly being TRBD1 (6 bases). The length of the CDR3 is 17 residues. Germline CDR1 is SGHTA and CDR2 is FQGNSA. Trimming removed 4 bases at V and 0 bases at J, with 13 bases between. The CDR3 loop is CASSSDSSFSYNSPLHF. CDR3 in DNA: TGTGCCAGCAGCTCGGACAGTTCCTTCTCCTATAATTCACCCCTCCACTTT.

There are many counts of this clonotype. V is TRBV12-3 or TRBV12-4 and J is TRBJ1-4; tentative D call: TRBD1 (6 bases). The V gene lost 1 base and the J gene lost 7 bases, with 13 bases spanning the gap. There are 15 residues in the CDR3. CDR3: CASSLGFPGAEKLFF. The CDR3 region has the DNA TGTGCCAGCAGTTTAGGTTTCCCGGGGGCTGAAAAACTGTTTTTT.

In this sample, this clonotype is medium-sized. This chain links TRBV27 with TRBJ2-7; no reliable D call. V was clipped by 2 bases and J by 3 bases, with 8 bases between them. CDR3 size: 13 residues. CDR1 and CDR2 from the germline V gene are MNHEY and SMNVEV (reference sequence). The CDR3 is CASSLSNLYEQYF. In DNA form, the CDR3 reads TGTGCCAGCAGTTTAAGCAACCTCTACGAGCAGTACTTC.

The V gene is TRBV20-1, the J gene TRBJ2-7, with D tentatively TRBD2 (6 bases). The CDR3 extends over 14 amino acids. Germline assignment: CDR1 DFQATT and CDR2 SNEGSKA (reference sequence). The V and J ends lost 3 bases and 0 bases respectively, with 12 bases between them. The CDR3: CSARVGGLSYEQYF. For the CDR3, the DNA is TGCAGTGCTAGGGTCGGGGGTCTCTCCTACGAGCAGTACTTC.

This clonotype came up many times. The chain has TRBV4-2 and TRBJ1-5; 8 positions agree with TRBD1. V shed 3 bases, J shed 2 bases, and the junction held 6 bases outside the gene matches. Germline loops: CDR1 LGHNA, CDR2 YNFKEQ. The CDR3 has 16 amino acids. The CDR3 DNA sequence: TGTGCCAGCAGCCAGATAATGGGACAGGGCAATCAGCCCCAGCATTTT. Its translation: CASSQIMGQGNQPQHF.

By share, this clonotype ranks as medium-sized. The CDR3, as DNA: TGTGCCATCAGGGACTATGGGGGACCTATCCAAAACACCGGGGAGCTGTTTTTT. Translating it yields CAIRDYGGPIQNTGELFF. This chain connects TRBV10-3 to TRBJ2-2; perhaps TRBD2 as D (6 bases). V was pared by 6 bases and J by 2 bases, with 22 bases between. This CDR3 spans 18 amino acids. CDR1 and CDR2 from the germline V gene are ENHRY and SYGVKD.

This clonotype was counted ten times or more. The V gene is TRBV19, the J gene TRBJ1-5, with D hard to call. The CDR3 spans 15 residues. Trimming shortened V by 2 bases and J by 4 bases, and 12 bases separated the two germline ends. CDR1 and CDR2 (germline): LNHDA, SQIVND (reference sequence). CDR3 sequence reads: CASSIWSGKNQPQHF. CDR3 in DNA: TGTGCCAGTAGTATATGGTCGGGGAAAAATCAGCCCCAGCATTTT.

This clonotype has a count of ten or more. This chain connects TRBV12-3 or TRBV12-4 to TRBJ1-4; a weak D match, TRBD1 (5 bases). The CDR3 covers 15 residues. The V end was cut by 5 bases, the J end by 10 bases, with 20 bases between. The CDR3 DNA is TGTGCCAGCAGTCTGGGGGGACTACTTGAAGGAAAACTGTTTTTT. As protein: CASSLGGLLEGKLFF.

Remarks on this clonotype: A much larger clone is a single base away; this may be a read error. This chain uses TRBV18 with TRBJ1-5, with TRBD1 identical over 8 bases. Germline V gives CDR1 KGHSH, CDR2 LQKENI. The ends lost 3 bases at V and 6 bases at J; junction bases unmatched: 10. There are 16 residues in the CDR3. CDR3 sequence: CASSPGTGVRTQPQHF. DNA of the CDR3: TGTGCCAGCTCACCCGGGACAGGAGTCCGCACTCAGCCCCAGCATTTT.

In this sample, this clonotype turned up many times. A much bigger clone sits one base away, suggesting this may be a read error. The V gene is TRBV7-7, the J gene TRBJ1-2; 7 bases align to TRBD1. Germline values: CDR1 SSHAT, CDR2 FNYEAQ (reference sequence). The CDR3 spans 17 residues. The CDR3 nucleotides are TGTGCTAGCAGCTTAGCCGGTCCCCGGGACAGCTACTATGGCTACACCTTC. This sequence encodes CASSLAGPRDSYYGYTF.

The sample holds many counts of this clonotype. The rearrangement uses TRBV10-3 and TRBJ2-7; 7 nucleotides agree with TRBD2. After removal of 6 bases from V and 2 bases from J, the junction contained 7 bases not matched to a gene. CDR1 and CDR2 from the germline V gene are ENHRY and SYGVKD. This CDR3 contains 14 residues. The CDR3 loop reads CAIRPLSGPYEQYF. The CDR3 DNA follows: TGTGCCATCAGACCCCTTAGCGGGCCCTACGAGCAGTACTTC.

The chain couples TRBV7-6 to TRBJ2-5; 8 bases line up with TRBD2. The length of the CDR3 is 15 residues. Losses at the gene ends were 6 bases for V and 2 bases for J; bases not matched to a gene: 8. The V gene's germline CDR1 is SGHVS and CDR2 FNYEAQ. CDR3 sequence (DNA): TGTGCCAGCAGATGGGATTCGGGGGGGCAAGAGACCCAGTACTTC. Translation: CASRWDSGGQETQYF.

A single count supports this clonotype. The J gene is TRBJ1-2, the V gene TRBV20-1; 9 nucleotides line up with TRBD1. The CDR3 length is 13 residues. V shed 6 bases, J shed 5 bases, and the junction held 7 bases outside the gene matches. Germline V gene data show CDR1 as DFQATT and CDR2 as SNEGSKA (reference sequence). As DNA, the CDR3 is TGCAGTGCCTCTCCGGGACAGGGTTATGGCTACACCTTC. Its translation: CSASPGQGYGYTF.

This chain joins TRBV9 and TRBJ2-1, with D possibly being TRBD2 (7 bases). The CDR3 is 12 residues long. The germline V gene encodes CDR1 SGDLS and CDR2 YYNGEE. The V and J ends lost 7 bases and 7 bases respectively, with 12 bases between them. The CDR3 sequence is CASGGALNEQFF. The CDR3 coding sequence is TGTGCCAGCGGGGGGGCGTTAAATGAGCAGTTCTTC.

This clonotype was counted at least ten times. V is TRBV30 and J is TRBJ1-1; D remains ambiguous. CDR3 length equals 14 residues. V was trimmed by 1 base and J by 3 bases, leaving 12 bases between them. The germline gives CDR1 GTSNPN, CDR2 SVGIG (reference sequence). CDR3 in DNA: TGTGCCTGGAGTGCTTTTACTATCGACACTGAAGCTTTCTTT. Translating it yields CAWSAFTIDTEAFF.

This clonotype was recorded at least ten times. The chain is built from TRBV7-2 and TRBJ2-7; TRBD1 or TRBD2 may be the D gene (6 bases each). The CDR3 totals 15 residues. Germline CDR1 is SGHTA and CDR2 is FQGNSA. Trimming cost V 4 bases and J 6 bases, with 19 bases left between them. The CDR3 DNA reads TGTGCCAGCAGCTGGGGGGCGGGGAGCGGTGGCGAGCAGTACTTC. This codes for CASSWGAGSGGEQYF.

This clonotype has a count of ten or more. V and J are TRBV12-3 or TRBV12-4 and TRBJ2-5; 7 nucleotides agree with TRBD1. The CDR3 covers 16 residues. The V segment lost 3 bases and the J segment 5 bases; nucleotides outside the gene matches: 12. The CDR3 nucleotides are TGTGCCAGCAGTTTCGGGACAGCCGTCCGTCCGGAGACCCAGTACTTC. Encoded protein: CASSFGTAVRPETQYF.

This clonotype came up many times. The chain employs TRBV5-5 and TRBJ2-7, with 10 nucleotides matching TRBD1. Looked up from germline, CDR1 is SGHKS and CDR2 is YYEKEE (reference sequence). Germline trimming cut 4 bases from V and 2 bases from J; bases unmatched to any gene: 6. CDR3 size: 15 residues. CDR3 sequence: CASSHGTGAAYEQYF. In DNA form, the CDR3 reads TGTGCCAGCAGCCACGGGACAGGGGCCGCCTACGAGCAGTACTTC.

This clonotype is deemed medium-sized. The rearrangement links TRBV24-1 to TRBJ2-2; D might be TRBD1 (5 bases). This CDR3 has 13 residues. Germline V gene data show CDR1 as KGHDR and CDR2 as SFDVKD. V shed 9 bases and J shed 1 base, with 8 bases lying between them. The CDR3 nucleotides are TGTGCCACCTTAGGGGAGAACACCGGGGAGCTGTTTTTT. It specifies CATLGENTGELFF.

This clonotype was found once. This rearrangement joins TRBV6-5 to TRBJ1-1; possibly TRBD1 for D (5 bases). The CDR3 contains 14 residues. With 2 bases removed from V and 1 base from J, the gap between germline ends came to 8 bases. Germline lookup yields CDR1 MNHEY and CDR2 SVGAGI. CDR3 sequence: CASSYKGTNTEAFF. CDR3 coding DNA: TGTGCCAGCAGTTACAAGGGGACGAACACTGAAGCTTTCTTT.

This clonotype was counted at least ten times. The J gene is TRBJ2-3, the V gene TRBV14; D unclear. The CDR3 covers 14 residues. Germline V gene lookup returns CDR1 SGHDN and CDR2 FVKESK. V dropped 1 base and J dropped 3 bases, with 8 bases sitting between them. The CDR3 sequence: CASSQGPWTDTQYF. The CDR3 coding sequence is TGTGCCAGCAGCCAAGGGCCATGGACAGATACGCAGTATTTT.

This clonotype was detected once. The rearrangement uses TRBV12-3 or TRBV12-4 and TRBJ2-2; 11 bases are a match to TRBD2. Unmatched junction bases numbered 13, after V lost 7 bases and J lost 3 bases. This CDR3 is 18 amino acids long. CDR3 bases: TGTGCCAGCATCCAGGGACTAGCGGCTGTCACAGACACCGGGGAGCTGTTTTTT. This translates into CASIQGLAAVTDTGELFF.